This T cell receptor beta chain was captured by sequencing in a study of cytomegalovirus exposure and HLA in healthy donors. Study observations and caveats: In the analysis, some V segments, TRBV6-2 and TRBV6-3 included, were excluded as indistinguishable. There were under 200 TCR beta chains listed as cytomegalovirus-associated. Apparent HLA restriction characterized most CMV-associated TCR beta chains in a later analysis. Later genetic work tied a missense DCLRE1C variant to beta-chain V and J trimming.

In the PCR, 60 Vbeta and 13 Jbeta primers were used. The assay was immunoSEQ multiplex PCR, and TCRdb's table has in-frame clones only and misses some. This sample has about 180,000 clones, with roughly 80% found just once. CDR3 length: 15 residues. The V and J ends lost 6 bases and 4 bases, in that order; junction bases with no gene match: 8. Per the germline V gene, CDR1 is SEHNR and CDR2 is FQNEAQ (reference sequence). On this clone: Its antigen remains unknown.

The receptor was isolated from a woman aged 45-65 years in good health and CMV-seronegative. This chain joins TRBV7-9 and TRBJ1-4, with 7 nucleotides matching TRBD1. The sequenced sample was PBMCs. CDR3 amino acids: CASSPSTGVNEKLFF. CDR3 DNA: TGTGCCAGCAGTCCATCAACAGGGGTTAATGAAAAACTGTTTTTT.